Below, 29 T cell receptor beta chains from the same sample are listed, as sequenced in a study of blood T cell repertoires in COVID-19. Data came from immunoSEQ multiplex PCR; TCRdb stores just in-frame clones and leaves some out. The sample lists 220,000 or so clones, about 93% occurring once. The specimen sequenced was peripheral blood. The receptors stem from a man aged 55 to 69 with COVID-19, enrolled during active disease.

V usage is TRBV7-6 and J usage is TRBJ2-1; TRBD2 matches 9 bases. J lost 2 bases, V lost 5 bases, and 4 bases had no gene match. From germline, CDR1 is SGHVS and CDR2 FNYEAQ. The CDR3 runs 15 residues. The DNA for the CDR3 is TGTGCCAGCAGCCGGACTAGCGAGACCTACAATGAGCAGTTCTTC. Its translation: CASSRTSETYNEQFF.

The chain recombines TRBV3-1 (or the pseudogene TRBV3-2) with TRBJ2-7, with D tentatively TRBD2 (6 bases). The CDR3 totals 13 residues. CDR1 is LGHDT, CDR2 YNNKEL, per germline (reference sequence). V lost 4 bases and J 6 bases, leaving 13 bases between the germline ends. The CDR3 bases are TGTGCCAGCAGCCCCCGGGGGACCGCCGAGCAGTACTTC. Translating gives CASSPRGTAEQYF.

The chain joins TRBV2 to TRBJ2-7; 8 bases fit TRBD1. In germline, CDR1 is SNHLY, CDR2 FYNNEI. The CDR3 extends over 13 amino acids. With V trimmed by 6 bases and J by 3 bases, 4 bases remained unmatched. CDR3 nucleotide sequence: TGTGCCAGCAGGCAGGGGGCGGGCTACGAGCAGTACTTC. It encodes CASRQGAGYEQYF.

V is TRBV29-1 and J is TRBJ2-2; TRBD2 matches 9 bases. After removal of 0 bases from V and 6 bases from J, the junction contained 11 bases not matched to a gene. CDR1 is SQVTM and CDR2 is ANQGSEA in the germline V gene. The CDR3 has 17 residues. The CDR3 bases are TGCAGCGTTGAAGATCAGCGCGGCGGGGGGGCCCCCGGGGAGCTGTTTTTT. The encoded protein is CSVEDQRGGGAPGELFF.

J is TRBJ2-2 and V is TRBV3-1 (or the pseudogene TRBV3-2), with D maybe TRBD2 (6 bases). Germline V gene data show CDR1 as LGHDT and CDR2 as YNNKEL (reference sequence). The CDR3 is made up of 12 amino acids. V lost 9 bases and J lost 5, with 10 bases in between. The CDR3 DNA reads TGTGCCAGTTCCCGGGAGACCGGGGAGCTGTTTTTT. Translating it yields CASSRETGELFF.

This chain connects TRBV11-2 to TRBJ2-3, with 10 bases that match TRBD2. Trimming at V came to 5 bases and at J to 1 base, leaving 9 bases not matched to a gene. Germline CDR1 reads SGHAT; CDR2 reads FQNNGV. This CDR3 region has 17 residues. The chain's CDR3 is CASSPEAGGYGTDTQYF. CDR3 DNA sequence: TGTGCCAGCAGCCCCGAAGCGGGGGGGTACGGCACAGATACGCAGTATTTT.

The chain employs TRBV7-2 and TRBJ1-6; 10 bases are shared with TRBD1. CDR3 length: 19 amino acids. Germline assignment: CDR1 SGHTA and CDR2 FQGNSA. The V and J ends lost 5 bases and 2 bases, in that order; junction bases with no gene match: 12. This CDR3 reads CASSPRGQGSTPYNSPLHF. CDR3 nucleotide sequence: TGTGCCAGCAGCCCGCGGGGACAGGGGTCAACTCCCTATAATTCACCCCTCCACTTT.

V and J are TRBV6-2 or TRBV6-3 and TRBJ1-1; D gene uncertain. CDR3 length: 19 residues. Germline V gene data show CDR1 as MNHEY and CDR2 as SVGEGT. Deletions cut 1 base from V and 0 bases from J, with 21 bases between. The CDR3 loop reads CASSYFTRAFRLLNTEAFF. CDR3 nucleotides: TGTGCCAGCAGTTACTTTACTAGGGCTTTTCGACTATTGAACACTGAAGCTTTCTTT.

The chain carries TRBV3-1 (or the pseudogene TRBV3-2) and TRBJ2-5; possibly TRBD1 for D (5 bases). CDR3 size: 15 residues. CDR1 LGHDT and CDR2 YNNKEL come from the germline V gene (reference sequence). With 6 bases removed from V and 4 bases from J, the gap between germline ends came to 18 bases. CDR3 DNA: TGTGCCAGCAGTTGGGGCCACGCATGGGGAGAGACCCAGTACTTC. The encoded protein is CASSWGHAWGETQYF.

The chain joins TRBV30 to TRBJ1-6, with TRBD1 identical over 7 bases. Germline V lookup: CDR1 GTSNPN, CDR2 SVGIG (reference sequence). With 2 bases clipped from V and 9 bases from J, the junction kept 7 bases outside the gene matches. The CDR3 covers 14 residues. CDR3 protein: CAWSPGQVGSPLHF. In DNA form, the CDR3 reads TGTGCCTGGAGTCCCGGACAGGTGGGTTCACCCCTCCACTTT.

V is TRBV5-1 and J is TRBJ2-1; 12 nucleotides match TRBD2. The CDR3 has 21 residues. Trimming removed 0 bases from V and 8 bases from J; junction bases left unmatched: 21. CDR1 and CDR2 from the germline V gene are SGHRS and YFSETQ. The chain's CDR3 is CASSLGTGLAGFALERHEQFF. The CDR3 DNA reads as TGCGCCAGCAGCTTGGGTACCGGACTAGCGGGGTTTGCTTTGGAGCGGCATGAGCAGTTCTTC.

The gene calls are TRBV25-1 and TRBJ1-2, with TRBD1 matching over 7 bases. Germline assignment: CDR1 MGHDK and CDR2 SYGVNS. With 4 bases clipped from V and 12 bases from J, the junction kept 14 bases outside the gene matches. The CDR3 spans 14 residues. CDR3 coding DNA: TGTGCCAGCAGTGCACCTGGAGGGGGACAGTCTCACACCTTC. Its protein is CASSAPGGGQSHTF.

The chain links TRBV3-1 (or the pseudogene TRBV3-2) to TRBJ2-7; 7 nucleotides agree with TRBD1. Per the germline V gene, CDR1 is LGHDT and CDR2 is YNNKEL (reference sequence). Trimming cost V 5 bases and J 2 bases; bases outside gene matches: 12. The CDR3 sequence is 16 residues long. The CDR3, as DNA: TGTGCCAGCAGCTCCGAAGCTGGGACAGAACCCTACGAGCAGTACTTC. Encoded protein: CASSSEAGTEPYEQYF.

The CDR3: CASSTGEASSYEQYF. CDR3 sequence (DNA): TGTGCCAGTAGTACGGGGGAAGCCAGCTCCTACGAGCAGTACTTC. V usage is TRBV19 and J usage is TRBJ2-7; tentatively, D is TRBD2 (6 bases). The V gene lost 4 bases and the J gene lost 0 bases, with 13 bases spanning the gap. This CDR3 is 15 amino acids long. CDR1 and CDR2 (germline): LNHDA, SQIVND (reference sequence).

This clone has only a few counts. The genes are TRBV3-1 (or the pseudogene TRBV3-2) and TRBJ2-1, with a weak D call TRBD2 (5 bases). Germline lookup yields CDR1 LGHDT and CDR2 YNNKEL (reference sequence). The CDR3 consists of 12 residues. V was cut by 4 bases and J by 8 bases, with 9 bases left in between. CDR3 residues: CASSPRDHEQFF. In DNA form, the CDR3 reads TGTGCCAGCAGCCCCCGGGATCATGAGCAGTTCTTC.

V usage is TRBV19 and J usage is TRBJ1-5; 8 nucleotides match TRBD1. The CDR3 runs 15 residues. Per germline, CDR1 LNHDA and CDR2 SQIVND (reference sequence). V dropped 5 bases and J dropped 9; count of bases not matched to a gene: 12. The CDR3 reads CASSLPRQGTGPQHF. The CDR3 DNA is TGTGCCAGTAGTCTTCCCAGACAGGGGACTGGGCCCCAGCATTTT.

This rearrangement joins TRBV5-1 to TRBJ2-7; maybe TRBD1 (6 bases). The CDR3 totals 18 residues. V lost 1 base and J 0 bases, leaving 20 bases between the germline ends. Germline loops: CDR1 SGHRS, CDR2 YFSETQ. CDR3 in amino acids: CASSLSFLTGFSSYEQYF. CDR3 sequence (DNA): TGCGCCAGCAGCTTGTCCTTCCTGACAGGTTTTAGCTCCTACGAGCAGTACTTC.

The V and J genes are TRBV5-1 and TRBJ2-6, with D tentatively TRBD2 (7 bases). This CDR3 spans 18 amino acids. The ends were cut back, 4 bases at V and 0 bases at J, with 17 bases in the middle. CDR1 and CDR2 (germline): SGHRS, YFSETQ. CDR3 in DNA: TGCGCCAGCAGCCAAAGCCAGGGAGGGGGCTCTGGGGCCAACGTCCTGACTTTC. It specifies CASSQSQGGGSGANVLTF.

This clone was seen a single time. V gene TRBV10-3 combines with J gene TRBJ1-2, with D unresolved. Germline V gene data show CDR1 as ENHRY and CDR2 as SYGVKD. CDR3 length: 13 residues. Trimming took off 11 bases at V and 2 bases at J, with 15 bases between the two ends. The CDR3 DNA sequence: TGTGCCTCCAGCGGATCAGTGAACTATGGCTACACCTTC. It is translated as CASSGSVNYGYTF.

The chain joins TRBV30 to TRBJ2-7; TRBD1 aligns across 10 bases. The V gene's germline CDR1 is GTSNPN and CDR2 SVGIG (reference sequence). This CDR3 is 16 amino acids long. V shed 0 bases and J 2 bases; nucleotides not matched to a gene: 7. The CDR3: CAWSVRTGGLAYEQYF. CDR3 in DNA: TGTGCCTGGAGTGTACGGACAGGGGGATTGGCCTACGAGCAGTACTTC.

V usage is TRBV7-3 and J usage is TRBJ2-1, with TRBD2 as a possible D gene (6 bases). The CDR3 totals 14 residues. The V end lost 1 base, the J end lost 8 bases, and 12 bases lay between the germline ends. Germline lookup yields CDR1 SGHTA and CDR2 FQGTGA. Written as DNA, the CDR3 is TGTGCCAGCAGCTTAATGGCCGGGAGCGATGAGCAGTTCTTC. Translated: CASSLMAGSDEQFF. Full variable domain (outside the CDR3, taken from reference TRBV7-3 and TRBJ2-1): GAGVSQTPSNKVTEKGKYVELRCDPISGHTALYWYRQSLGQGPEFLIYFQGTGAADDSGLPNDRFFAVRPEGSVSTLKIQRTERGDSAVYLCASSLMAGSDEQFFGPGTRLTVL.

The chain joins TRBV12-3 or TRBV12-4 to TRBJ1-2, with 7 nucleotides matching TRBD1. Trimming at V came to 5 bases and at J to 0 bases, leaving 0 bases not matched to a gene. This CDR3 has 13 amino acids. The CDR3 DNA sequence: TGTGCCAGCAGTACAGGGGCTAACTATGGCTACACCTTC. Translating gives CASSTGANYGYTF.

This sequence joins TRBV21-1 and TRBJ2-6; the D call of TRBD1 is as the table states it, not checked on the DNA. TRBV21-1 is tagged as a pseudogene. CDR3 length: 15 amino acids. The CDR3 DNA follows: TGTGCCAGCAGCAGAAGTTCCAGGGCCGCCAACGTCCTGACTTTC. Its protein is CASSRSSRAANVLTF.

In the case of this clone: The sample carries other DNA sequences with the same CDR3. The J gene is TRBJ1-5, the V gene TRBV28, with 8 nucleotides matching TRBD1. The germline V gene has CDR1 MDHEN and CDR2 SYDVKM. The junction had 7 bases not matched to a gene; V was cut back by 6 bases and J by 6 bases. The CDR3 loop spans 14 amino acids. Here the CDR3 DNA reads TGTGCCAGCAGACCCGGACAGGGCGGTCAGCCCCAGCATTTT. Encoded protein: CASRPGQGGQPQHF.

This chain connects TRBV7-3 to TRBJ2-1; D not certain. The CDR3 is 15 amino acids. Per the germline V gene, CDR1 is SGHTA and CDR2 is FQGTGA. V shed 5 bases and J shed 7 bases, with 18 bases lying between them. This CDR3 reads CASSPTGAYFNEQFF. The CDR3 DNA sequence: TGTGCCAGCAGCCCAACTGGTGCCTATTTTAATGAGCAGTTCTTC.

This clone was detected once. The V and J genes are TRBV28 and TRBJ1-4; TRBD1 matches 8 bases. This CDR3 region has 13 residues. Germline V gene sequence: CDR1 MDHEN, CDR2 SYDVKM. V dropped 4 bases and J dropped 11; count of bases not matched to a gene: 6. In DNA form, the CDR3 reads TGTGCCAGCAGTTGGGGACAGGTCGGGAAACTGTTTTTT. This translates into CASSWGQVGKLFF.

The chain uses TRBV30 and TRBJ1-2, with a possible D match to TRBD1 (6 bases). The germline gives CDR1 GTSNPN, CDR2 SVGIG (reference sequence). The CDR3 extends over 15 amino acids. V was shortened by 8 bases and J by 0 bases, with 19 bases between the two germline ends. The CDR3 loop reads CAASQGGGANYGYTF. DNA of the CDR3: TGTGCCGCCTCCCAGGGAGGGGGGGCTAACTATGGCTACACCTTC.

The rearrangement joins TRBV4-1 to TRBJ2-3, with 9 bases aligning to TRBD2. The CDR3 covers 17 residues. The germline V gene encodes CDR1 MGHRA and CDR2 YSYEKL. V was clipped by 4 bases and J by 4 bases; unmatched bases: 12. CDR3 nucleotides: TGCGCCAGCAGCCTTCGGCAAGGTAGCGGGAGAGCAGATACGCAGTATTTT. Translated: CASSLRQGSGRADTQYF.

The V and J genes are TRBV19 and TRBJ1-5; a weak D match, TRBD1 (6 bases). CDR1 and CDR2 from the germline V gene are LNHDA and SQIVND (reference sequence). Trimming pared 5 bases from V and 1 base from J, leaving 15 bases between. CDR3 size: 16 residues. In DNA form, the CDR3 reads TGTGCCAGTAGTTTCAGGGGCACGGAGAGCAATCAGCCCCAGCATTTT. This gives the protein CASSFRGTESNQPQHF.